This passage covers 21 T cell receptor beta chains from one sample sequenced in a study of metastatic and nonmetastatic thyroid tumors. TCRdb redid the clone calls on the PCR reads using MiXCR. Of approximately 86,000 clones detected, about an eighth appear once; the ten largest clones hold about 10%. The entire patient cohort was treatment-naive prior to thyroid surgery. Sequences were obtained from tumor tissue. The receptors shown here come from a female donor with papillary thyroid cancer or a benign thyroid nodule (not recorded which). Some clones in this sample may be carry-over from other donors' samples.

This clone occurred many times. Other DNA sequences in the same sample also yield this CDR3. The genes are TRBV10-3 and TRBJ1-2; maybe TRBD1 (5 bases). The V gene's germline CDR1 is ENHRY and CDR2 SYGVKD. The ends were cut back, 8 bases at V and 1 base at J, with 11 bases in the middle. This CDR3 contains 13 residues. The CDR3 DNA follows: TGTGCCATCGGGGACCGCCGTAACTATGGCTACACCTTC. Translation: CAIGDRRNYGYTF.

Ten or more counts support this clone. V is TRBV11-3 and J is TRBJ1-1; weak D call: TRBD1 (6 bases). The V end was cut by 5 bases, the J end by 1 base, with 11 bases between. The germline CDR1 and CDR2 sequences are SGHNT and YENEEA. CDR3 length: 14 amino acids. The CDR3 region is CASSREQGNTEAFF. The CDR3 region has the DNA TGTGCCAGCAGCCGAGAACAGGGGAACACTGAAGCTTTCTTT.

This clone was recorded at least ten times. The V and J genes are TRBV12-3 or TRBV12-4 and TRBJ1-5; 11 bases fit TRBD1. This CDR3 comprises 15 residues. The V gene end was trimmed by 4 bases and the J gene end by 8 bases; junction bases not matched to a gene: 7. Here the CDR3 reads CASSSGTGGAEPQHF. In DNA, the CDR3 is TGTGCCAGCAGTTCTGGGACAGGGGGGGCAGAGCCCCAGCATTTT.

This clone was found a few times. The chain links TRBV29-1 to TRBJ2-3; maybe TRBD2 (5 bases). CDR3 length: 14 residues. Germline V CDR1 and CDR2: SQVTM, ANQGSEA. V was pared by 4 bases and J by 5 bases, with 16 bases between. The CDR3 nucleotides are TGCAGCGTTGGCCGTGATAGGGCGGGAGATACGCAGTATTTT. Protein product: CSVGRDRAGDTQYF.

This clone was seen only a few times. The chain combines TRBV6-1 with TRBJ1-4; no firm D call. This CDR3 has 14 residues. V lost 3 bases and J lost 3, with 8 bases in between. CDR1 and CDR2 (germline): MNHNS, SASEGT. The CDR3 here is CASSDRRANEKLFF. The CDR3 nucleotides read TGTGCCAGCAGTGATCGGAGAGCTAATGAAAAACTGTTTTTT.

This clone was found many times. V gene TRBV20-1 combines with J gene TRBJ1-4, with TRBD1 matching 9 bases. This CDR3 spans 16 amino acids. Germline-derived CDR1 and CDR2 are DFQATT and SNEGSKA (reference sequence). With 0 bases clipped from V and 2 bases from J, the junction kept 4 bases outside the gene matches. CDR3 residues: CSARETGGLTNEKLFF. The CDR3 DNA reads TGCAGTGCTAGAGAGACAGGGGGTTTGACTAATGAAAAACTGTTTTTT.

Notes on this clone: This may be a read error, as it is one base from a much larger clone. This chain links TRBV24-1 with TRBJ1-2, with 8 positions matching TRBD1. The junction had 3 bases not matched to a gene; V was cut back by 4 bases and J by 6 bases. Germline CDR1 KGHDR, CDR2 SFDVKD. The CDR3 loop spans 13 amino acids. CDR3 coding DNA: TGTGCCACCAGTGACCCGGACAGGGATGGCTACACCTTC. Protein: CATSDPDRDGYTF.

As for this clone: A read error is possible here, since a much larger clone lies one base away. This chain uses TRBV28 with TRBJ2-6; the D gene could be TRBD1 or TRBD2 (6 bases each). Per germline, CDR1 MDHEN and CDR2 SYDVKM. The V end lost 10 bases, the J end lost 0 bases, and 13 bases lay between the germline ends. The CDR3 is 15 residues long. The CDR3 loop reads CATWRGDSGANVLTF. The DNA for the CDR3 is TGTGCCACCTGGAGGGGGGACTCTGGGGCCAACGTCCTGACTTTC. Full variable domain (remainder filled in from reference TRBV28 and TRBJ2-6): DVKVTQSSRYLVKRTGEKVFLECVQDMDHENMFWYRQDPGLGLRLIYFSYDVKMKEKGDIPEGYSVSREKKERFSLILESASTNQTSMYLCATWRGDSGANVLTFGAGSRLTVL.

This clone was recorded at least ten times. The chain joins TRBV19 to TRBJ1-1, with 8 bases fitting TRBD1. V shed 7 bases and J 10 bases; nucleotides not matched to a gene: 11. Germline assignment: CDR1 LNHDA and CDR2 SQIVND (reference sequence). The CDR3 consists of 13 residues. CDR3 coding DNA: TGTGCCAGTACCCCACTTTGGGGGACAGGAGCTTTCTTT. Protein product: CASTPLWGTGAFF. Together with reference TRBV19 and TRBJ1-1, the CDR3 gives the full variable domain: DGGITQSPKYLFRKEGQNVTLSCEQNLNHDAMYWYRQDPGQGLRLIYYSQIVNDFQKGDIAEGYSVSREKKESFPLTVTSAQKNPTAFYLCASTPLWGTGAFFGQGTRLTVV.

The table lists this clone with many counts. The junction and the germline gene differ at one end; a read error may be behind it. This rearrangement joins TRBV5-1 to TRBJ2-4; D uncertain. The CDR3 spans 13 residues. Germline V CDR1 and CDR2: SGHRS, YFSETQ. Written as DNA, the CDR3 is TGCGCCAGCAGGTTGGAGGCCAAAAACATTCAGTACTTC. Translation: CASRLEAKNIQYF.

This clone was detected many times. V usage is TRBV5-1 and J usage is TRBJ1-6; D perhaps matches TRBD1 (6 bases). The ends were cut back, 2 bases at V and 9 bases at J, with 12 bases in the middle. The germline V gene encodes CDR1 SGHRS and CDR2 YFSETQ. The CDR3 is 14 residues long. The CDR3 region is CASSFVQGGSPLHF. In DNA form, the CDR3 reads TGCGCCAGCAGCTTTGTACAGGGAGGTTCACCCCTCCACTTT.

A few counts support this clone. A much larger clone lies one base from this, so it may be a read error. The chain couples TRBV7-8 to TRBJ2-1; D possibly corresponds to TRBD2 (6 bases). The V end was cut by 5 bases, the J end by 10 bases, with 15 bases between. The germline V gene has CDR1 SGHVS and CDR2 FQNEAQ. This CDR3 comprises 13 residues. The CDR3 reads CASSPVLAGEQFF. The CDR3 region has the DNA TGTGCCAGCAGCCCGGTACTAGCCGGCGAGCAGTTCTTC. Full variable domain (remainder filled in from reference TRBV7-8 and TRBJ2-1): GAGVSQSPRYKVAKRGQDVALRCDPISGHVSLFWYQQALGQGPEFLTYFQNEAQLDKSGLPSDRFFAERPEGSVSTLKIQRTQQEDSAVYLCASSPVLAGEQFFGPGTRLTVL.

Comment on this clone: A read error may explain this, as a much larger clone is one base away. V gene TRBV5-4 combines with J gene TRBJ2-1; 9 nucleotides agree with TRBD1. This CDR3 is 14 amino acids long. CDR1 is SGHNT, CDR2 YYREEE, per germline (reference sequence). The CDR3 sequence: CASGRDRVYNEQLF. The CDR3 region has the DNA TGTGCCAGCGGCCGGGACAGGGTGTACAATGAGCAGCTCTTC.

At least ten counts were recorded for this clone. V is TRBV7-9 and J is TRBJ2-1, with D possibly TRBD2 on 7 matching bases. The length of the CDR3 is 14 residues. From germline, CDR1 is SEHNR and CDR2 FQNEAQ (reference sequence). V lost 3 bases to trimming and J lost 9 bases, with 15 bases between them. The CDR3 DNA sequence: TGTGCCAGCAGCTTGGGAGGGGGTATTGGTGAGCAGTTCTTC. Translation gives CASSLGGGIGEQFF.

In regard to this clone: Sequence at one end of the junction differs from germline and may be a read error. The chain is built from TRBV5-1 and TRBJ2-6; D may be TRBD1 (6 bases). The germline CDR1 and CDR2 sequences are SGHRS and YFSETQ. This CDR3 spans 16 amino acids. The chain's CDR3 is CASSLDTGTGANILTF. The CDR3 coding sequence is TGCGCCAGCAGCCTGGACACAGGGACCGGGGCCAACATCCTGACTTTC. The complete variable domain, with remaining parts taken from reference TRBV5-1 and TRBJ2-6, reads KAGVTQTPRYLIKTRGQQVTLSCSPISGHRSVSWYQQTPGQGLQFLFEYFSETQRNKGNFPGRFSGRQFSNSRSEMNVSTLELGDSALYLCASSLDTGTGANILTFGAGSRLTVL.

The chain carries TRBV28 and TRBJ1-2; D perhaps matches TRBD1 (6 bases). CDR3 length: 13 amino acids. Germline V gives CDR1 MDHEN, CDR2 SYDVKM. Trimming removed 5 bases at V and 4 bases at J, with 11 bases between. For the CDR3, the DNA is TGTGCCAGCAGTCTCAGGGGTGGCTATGGCTACACCTTC. Translating gives CASSLRGGYGYTF.

This clone was seen ten or more times. V and J are TRBV20-1 and TRBJ2-7; the D is unclear. The V gene's germline CDR1 is DFQATT and CDR2 SNEGSKA (reference sequence). The CDR3 spans 14 residues. V was pared by 7 bases and J by 4 bases, with 20 bases between. Written as DNA, the CDR3 is TGCAGTGTCCGATCACCACCTCCGCCGTACGAGCAGTACTTC. Translating it yields CSVRSPPPPYEQYF.

Ten or more counts support this clone. The V gene is TRBV18, the J gene TRBJ2-7; 7 positions agree with TRBD1. The germline gives CDR1 KGHSH, CDR2 LQKENI. CDR3 size: 14 residues. V dropped 3 bases and J dropped 1; count of bases not matched to a gene: 3. CDR3: CASSPLQGSYEQYF. The CDR3 region has the DNA TGTGCCAGCTCACCGCTACAGGGGTCCTACGAGCAGTACTTC.

This clone was counted many times. This rearrangement joins TRBV7-2 to TRBJ1-2; D uncertain. The CDR3 runs 14 residues. Trimming stripped 5 bases from V and 8 bases from J, with 18 bases between. The germline gives CDR1 SGHTA, CDR2 FQGNSA. The CDR3 spells CASSKPRGSGGYTF. The CDR3 region has the DNA TGTGCCAGCAGCAAGCCGCGGGGAAGTGGCGGCTACACCTTC.

This clone was detected ten times or more. This chain joins TRBV20-1 and TRBJ2-2; 10 nucleotides align to TRBD2. J gave up 7 bases and V 2 bases, and 10 bases lay outside the gene matches. CDR1 and CDR2 (germline): DFQATT, SNEGSKA (reference sequence). This CDR3 is built from 16 residues. As DNA, the CDR3 is TGCAGTGCTAGAAGGCTAGCGGGAGCAGGAATCGGGGAGCTGTTTTTT. Translation gives CSARRLAGAGIGELFF.

Many counts were recorded for this clone. The chain carries TRBV10-2 and TRBJ2-6; D possibly matches TRBD1 or TRBD2 (5 bases each). Trimming removed 2 bases from V and 0 bases from J, with 11 bases in between. The CDR3 has 17 residues. CDR1 WSHSY and CDR2 SAAADI come from the germline V gene. DNA for the CDR3: TGCGCCAGCAGTGAGAGGGGACGCCTCTCTGGGGCCAACGTCCTGACTTTC. It encodes CASSERGRLSGANVLTF.